This T cell receptor beta chain originates from a study of CD8+ T cells in alopecia areata (dated 2018 in TCRdb). Context from the whole study: Treated patients were enrolled in an open-label pilot trial of oral tofacitinib, 5 to 10 mg twice daily, for moderate-to-severe alopecia areata. The study used high-throughput TCRbeta sequencing to examine T cell clonal expansion in alopecia areata, in both the C3H/HeJ mouse model and human patients. Patients received tofacitinib for 6 to 18 months and were then followed off drug for 6 months to check for delayed response and recurrence. Amplification of TCRbeta CDR3 regions was done by immunoSEQ multiplex PCR using 35 Vbeta forward primers and 13 Jbeta reverse primers. In humans, TCRbeta sequencing was performed on scalp tissue and on sorted CD4+ and CD8+ peripheral blood T cells from healthy controls and from patients with patchy or totalis/universalis alopecia areata. Scalp clonality was compared across normal scalp (n=4), patchy alopecia areata scalp (n=8), and alopecia totalis/universalis scalp (n=8). RNA came from the PAXgene miRNA kit for fixed scalp, the miRNeasy kit for PBMCs, and the RNeasy kit for mouse skin. Disease severity in treated patients was measured with the SALT score, which quantifies the percentage of affected scalp surface area. Biopsies were taken from tofacitinib-treated patients at baseline and at 4 and 24 weeks of treatment, and a later scalp biopsy was taken in several of the tofacitinib-treated patients. What the research found in general, with its limitations: Because the treated cohort was small and had only one nonresponder, larger studies are needed to examine links between baseline CD8+ expansion and response. Compared with normal scalp, lesional scalp, particularly in alopecia totalis/universalis, had higher clonality and more expanded CD8+ clones, which suggests antigenic drive. TCR sequences shared between patients were less clear than in mice, possibly partly because of HLA diversity in the patient population. Scalp clonality and the number of expanded CD8+ clones among the top 100 scalp clones were significantly decreased by tofacitinib. Resident alphabeta T cells in normal human skin are also sequenced, complicating scalp TCR repertoire analysis, unlike mouse skin dominated by gammadelta T cells. Many expanded lesional clones were found to persist in scalp and blood during tofacitinib treatment, and relapse after treatment cessation may be partly explained by this persistence.

The time point label, read with the paper, signifies: four to five weeks on oral tofacitinib. Interpreted using the paper, the treatment or condition label stands for: oral pan-JAK inhibitor, 5-10 mg twice daily. Peripheral blood and lesional scalp punch biopsies were obtained from patients with alopecia areata. PBMCs were separated by density centrifugation and stained for CD3, CD4 and CD8, after which CD4+ and CD8+ T cells were sorted on a FACSAria. The V end loses 6 bases and the J end loses 3 bases, and a stretch of 12 bases separates them. The germline V gene gives CDR1 as MNHNS and CDR2 as SASEGT. The CDR3 covers 14 residues, taking in both the cysteine and the phenylalanine. The only DNA kept is the CDR3, 42 bases in frame from the first base. The table lists this clone with a count of one. No antigen is known for it. Base qualities were left out, and no much larger clone turns up one base away.

The library came from the immunoSEQ multiplex PCR assay. RNA was extracted from all samples and reverse transcribed into cDNA as template for TCR sequencing. SuperScript III was used for first-strand cDNA synthesis, primed with a 2:1 mix of oligo-dT and random hexamers. A synthetic immune receptor repertoire was used to gauge amplification bias, and whatever bias remained was removed computationally. As for the authors' bioinformatics: Raw reads were preprocessed for error removal, and CDR3 was defined according to IMGT conventions as running from the conserved cysteine to phenylalanine. Clonality was computed by normalizing Shannon entropy by log2 of the number of productive unique TCRs and subtracting the result from 1. Scalp TCRbeta sequences were cross-referenced with sorted blood CD4 and CD8 repertoires so that the CD4 or CD8 identity of scalp clones could be inferred. Drawn from immuneACCESS, this table holds only the in-frame rearrangements with V and J called that TCRdb kept. Clones are partly lost; checked studies trace under half to an unresolved V gene and leave the rest unexplained. From that table come the V and J calls and clone size; the DNA was used to work out D and trimming. For this sample there are over 200,000 clones; less than 65% appear just once. The leading ten clones occupy 4% to 4.5% of the sample.

This clonotype was sampled from a human donor with alopecia areata. The chain uses TRBV6-1 and TRBJ2-4; the D gene assignment is perhaps TRBD1 or TRBD2, with each matching 5 bases. The sequencing here drew on CD4+ T cells sorted from blood, taken at week 4, from a patient treated with tofacitinib. The CDR3 region has the sequence CASSKRDGKNIQYF. The nucleotide sequence is TGTGCCAGCAGCAAACGGGACGGCAAAAACATTCAGTACTTC.